These 8 T cell receptor beta chains came from one sample sequenced in a study of blood T cell repertoires in COVID-19. Data came from immunoSEQ multiplex PCR; TCRdb stores just in-frame clones and leaves some out. The table has roughly 180,000 clones, roughly 77% seen once; the top ten hold about 10%. Sequencing input: peripheral blood. All receptors come from an elderly woman with COVID-19, enrolled during active disease.

This clone was observed a handful of times. The chain couples TRBV24-1 to TRBJ1-2; D unresolved. The CDR3 totals 14 residues. V was shortened by 9 bases and J by 3 bases, with 16 bases between the two germline ends. Germline values: CDR1 KGHDR, CDR2 SFDVKD. CDR3 amino acids: CATQTEGSDYGYTF. The CDR3 DNA reads TGTGCCACCCAAACGGAGGGTTCCGACTATGGCTACACCTTC.

CDR3: CASSFGSGVNTEAFF. CDR3 DNA: TGTGCCAGCAGCTTCGGTTCAGGGGTCAACACTGAAGCTTTCTTT. This chain links TRBV7-6 with TRBJ1-1; tentatively, D is TRBD1 (6 bases). The CDR3 extends over 15 amino acids. The V and J ends lost 3 bases and 2 bases respectively, with 13 bases between them. Germline lookup yields CDR1 SGHVS and CDR2 FNYEAQ.

The chain joins TRBV14 to TRBJ1-3; D uncertain. Germline assignment: CDR1 SGHDN and CDR2 FVKESK. Between the trimmed V and J ends, which lost 3 bases and 0 bases, there was a span of 12 bases. This CDR3 is built from 16 residues. The CDR3 nucleotides are TGTGCCAGCAGCCAGGCCAGGCAGAGCTCTGGAAACACCATATATTTT. Translated, it gives CASSQARQSSGNTIYF.

This chain connects TRBV2 to TRBJ1-2; the D gene is possibly TRBD1 (6 bases). V gave up 1 base and J gave up 9 bases, with 21 bases separating them. Germline V CDR1 and CDR2: SNHLY, FYNNEI. The CDR3 spans 16 residues. The DNA of the CDR3 is TGTGCCAGCAGTGAAGGGGTAATGGCAGGGGTCGGGAGCTACACCTTC. It encodes CASSEGVMAGVGSYTF.

The rearrangement joins TRBV7-2 to TRBJ2-5, with 13 bases fitting TRBD2. The CDR3 is made up of 21 amino acids. V lost 0 bases to trimming and J lost 4 bases; unmatched junction nucleotides: 17. The germline V gene encodes CDR1 SGHTA and CDR2 FQGNSA. The DNA of the CDR3 is TGTGCCAGCAGCTTAGCCAACCCGGAATGGACTAGCGGGAGAAGCAGAGAGACCCAGTACTTC. This codes for CASSLANPEWTSGRSRETQYF.

CDR3 in DNA: TGTGCCAGCAGCTCGATTAGCGGGAGGATCGATGAGCAGTTCTTC. It translates to CASSSISGRIDEQFF. The V and J genes are TRBV7-9 and TRBJ2-1; 10 bases are a match to TRBD2. With 4 bases clipped from V and 8 bases from J, the junction kept 8 bases outside the gene matches. There are 15 residues in the CDR3. Looked up from germline, CDR1 is SEHNR and CDR2 is FQNEAQ (reference sequence).

The chain recombines TRBV19 with TRBJ1-4, with a possible D match to TRBD1 (6 bases). Trimming left V 8 bases short and J 4 bases short, with 14 bases between. This CDR3 comprises 14 residues. Germline assignment: CDR1 LNHDA and CDR2 SQIVND (reference sequence). The CDR3 reads CASGTGRGNEKLFF. The CDR3 DNA reads TGTGCCAGTGGAACAGGGAGGGGTAATGAAAAACTGTTTTTT.

V and J are TRBV27 and TRBJ1-1, with 8 nucleotides matching TRBD1. The V and J ends lost 5 bases and 1 base, in that order; junction bases with no gene match: 6. CDR1 MNHEY and CDR2 SMNVEV come from the germline V gene (reference sequence). The CDR3 is made up of 15 amino acids. The CDR3 DNA reads as TGTGCCAGCAGTCCTTCAGGGGGCTGGAACACTGAAGCTTTCTTT. The encoded protein is CASSPSGGWNTEAFF.